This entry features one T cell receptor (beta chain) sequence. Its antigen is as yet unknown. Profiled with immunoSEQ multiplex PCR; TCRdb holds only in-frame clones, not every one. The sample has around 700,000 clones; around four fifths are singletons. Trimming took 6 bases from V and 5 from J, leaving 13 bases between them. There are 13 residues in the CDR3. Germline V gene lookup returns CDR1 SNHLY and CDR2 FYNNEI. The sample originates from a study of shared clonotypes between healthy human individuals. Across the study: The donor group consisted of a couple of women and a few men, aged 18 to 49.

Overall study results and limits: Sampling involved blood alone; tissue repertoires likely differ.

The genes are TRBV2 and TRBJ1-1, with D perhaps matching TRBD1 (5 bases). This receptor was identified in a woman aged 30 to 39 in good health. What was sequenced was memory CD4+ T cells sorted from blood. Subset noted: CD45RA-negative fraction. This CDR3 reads CASSDRGETEAFF. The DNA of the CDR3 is TGTGCCAGCAGCGATCGAGGGGAGACTGAAGCTTTCTTT. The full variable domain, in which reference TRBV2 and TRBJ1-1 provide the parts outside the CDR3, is EPEVTQTPSHQVTQMGQEVILRCVPISNHLYFYWYRQILGQKVEFLVSFYNNEISEKSEIFDDQFSVERPDGSNFTLKIRSTKLEDSAMYFCASSDRGETEAFFGQGTRLTVV.